The 2 T cell receptor beta chains below were found in one sample sequenced in a study of blood T cell repertoires in COVID-19. Here immunoSEQ multiplex PCR was the method, and the copy in TCRdb shows in-frame clones only, minus some. The sample has under 75,000 clones; 90% are singletons. Source material: peripheral blood. These receptors were collected from a man aged 55 to 70 with active COVID-19.

The chain links TRBV18 to TRBJ2-7, with D possibly TRBD1 on 6 matching bases. Germline V CDR1 and CDR2: KGHSH, LQKENI. Trimming left V 0 bases short and J 3 bases short, with 9 bases between. CDR3 length equals 14 residues. CDR3 in DNA: TGTGCCAGCTCACCACCAGGGACAAACTACGAGCAGTACTTC. Amino acids: CASSPPGTNYEQYF. Variable domain in full (rest from reference TRBV18 and TRBJ2-7): NAGVMQNPRHLVRRRGQEARLRCSPMKGHSHVYWYRQLPEEGLKFMVYLQKENIIDESGMPKERFSAEFPKEGPSILRIQQVVRGDSAAYFCASSPPGTNYEQYFGPGTRLTVT.

This sequence joins TRBV3-1 (or the pseudogene TRBV3-2) and TRBJ2-7; 11 bases fit TRBD2. Germline V gene sequence: CDR1 LGHDT, CDR2 YNNKEL (reference sequence). The CDR3 sequence is 14 residues long. J gave up 6 bases and V 4 bases, and 5 bases lay outside the gene matches. CDR3 nucleotide sequence: TGTGCCAGCAGCCTTCTAGCGGGAGGAGCCGAGCAGTACTTC. Amino acids: CASSLLAGGAEQYF.